This T cell receptor beta chain was identified in a study of blood T cell repertoires in COVID-19. From germline, CDR1 is SGHRS and CDR2 YFSETQ. Deletions cut 6 bases from V and 0 bases from J, with 14 bases between. The CDR3 has 15 amino acids. Sequenced by immunoSEQ multiplex PCR; TCRdb stores in-frame clones only, minus some. The sample holds around 240,000 clones; around 85% are singletons and the top ten take 1.9%. This TCR was sampled from a woman between 50 and 59 years old who had recovered from COVID-19. The specimen sequenced was PBMCs or T cells enriched from blood (not recorded which). The chain couples TRBV5-1 to TRBJ2-3, with D possibly being TRBD1 (6 bases). The CDR3 here is CASKSGGLSTDTQYF. The CDR3 DNA is TGCGCCAGCAAAAGTGGGGGCCTTAGCACAGATACGCAGTATTTT. Variable domain in full (rest from reference TRBV5-1 and TRBJ2-3): KAGVTQTPRYLIKTRGQQVTLSCSPISGHRSVSWYQQTPGQGLQFLFEYFSETQRNKGNFPGRFSGRQFSNSRSEMNVSTLELGDSALYLCASKSGGLSTDTQYFGPGTRLTVL.